This T cell receptor (beta chain) was retrieved from a study of shared clonotypes between healthy human individuals. As for the study in general: Participating donors consisted of a couple of women and a few men aged 18 to 49.

Data came from immunoSEQ multiplex PCR; TCRdb stores just in-frame clones and leaves some out. Of 2 million to 2.5 million clones in the sample, 90% to 96% are singletons; the top ten hold around 0.13%. This CDR3 is built from 17 residues. V was pared by 5 bases and J by 5 bases, with 11 bases of the junction left unmatched. CDR1 and CDR2 (germline): SGHNT, YENEEA. J is TRBJ2-5 and V is TRBV11-3, with 13 bases identical to TRBD2. This receptor was taken from a man aged 18 to 35 in good health. The specimen sequenced was naive CD4+ T cells sorted from blood. This sample's subset: CD45RA+ positively selected. The CDR3 sequence is CASSPGTSGATGETQYF. The CDR3 nucleotides read TGTGCCAGCAGCCCCGGGACTAGCGGGGCAACAGGGGAGACCCAGTACTTC.